Shown below are 3 T cell receptor beta chains from a single sample sequenced in a study of T cell responses to AZD1222 COVID-19 vaccine. Here immunoSEQ multiplex PCR was the method, and the copy in TCRdb shows in-frame clones only, minus some. The sample has about 200,000 clones, 90% to 95% seen once. The sample consisted of peripheral blood, taken on day 0 of MenACWY control vaccination. The origin of the receptors is an adult in good health.

This clone was counted a single time. The rearrangement joins TRBV4-3 to TRBJ1-2, with 7 bases lining up with TRBD1. The CDR3 has 15 residues. Germline assignment: CDR1 LGHNA and CDR2 YSLEER. With V trimmed by 4 bases and J by 4 bases, 9 bases remained unmatched. DNA of the CDR3: TGCGCCAGCAGCCCCACCGGGACAGCTTTCTATGGCTACACCTTC. Its protein is CASSPTGTAFYGYTF.

Comments on this clone: Other DNA sequences in the sample encode the same CDR3. The gene calls are TRBV9 and TRBJ1-2; unclear D gene. Germline V gives CDR1 SGDLS, CDR2 YYNGEE. The CDR3 has 13 residues. Between the trimmed V and J ends, which lost 0 bases and 4 bases, there was a span of 7 bases. This chain's CDR3 is CASSVGGSYGYTF. The CDR3 coding sequence is TGTGCCAGCAGCGTAGGGGGTTCCTATGGCTACACCTTC.

V and J are TRBV30 and TRBJ2-7, with D hard to call. Germline lookup yields CDR1 GTSNPN and CDR2 SVGIG (reference sequence). The length of the CDR3 is 11 residues. V was cut by 2 bases and J by 4 bases, with 6 bases left in between. The CDR3 region has the DNA TGTGCCTGGAGTCGTGTGTACGAGCAGTACTTC. It codes for CAWSRVYEQYF. The entire variable domain, with the rest obtained from reference TRBV30 and TRBJ2-7, is as follows: SQTIHQWPATLVQPVGSPLSLECTVEGTSNPNLYWYRQAAGRGLQLLFYSVGIGQISSEVPQNLSASRPQDRQFILSSKKLLLSDSGFYLCAWSRVYEQYFGPGTRLTVT.